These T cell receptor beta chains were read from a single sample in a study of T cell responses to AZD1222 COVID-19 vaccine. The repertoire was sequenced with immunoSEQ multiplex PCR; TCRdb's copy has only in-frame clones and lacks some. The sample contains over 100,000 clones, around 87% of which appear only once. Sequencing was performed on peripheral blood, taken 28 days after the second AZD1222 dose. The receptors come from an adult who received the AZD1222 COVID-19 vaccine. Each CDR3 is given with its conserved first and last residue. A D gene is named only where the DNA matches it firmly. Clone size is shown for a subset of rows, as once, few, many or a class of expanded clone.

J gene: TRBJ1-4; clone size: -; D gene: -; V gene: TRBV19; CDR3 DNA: TGTGCCAGTACTGGACAGAATGAAAAACTGTTTTTT; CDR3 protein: CASTGQNEKLFF
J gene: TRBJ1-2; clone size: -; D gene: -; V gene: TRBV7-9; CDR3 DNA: TGTGCCAGCAGCTTAACTGTCGATTATGGCTACACCTTC; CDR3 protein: CASSLTVDYGYTF
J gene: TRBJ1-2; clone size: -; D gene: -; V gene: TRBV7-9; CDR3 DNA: TGTGCCAGCAGCCCCGCGAGGGTTTCGGGCTATGGCTACACCTTC; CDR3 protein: CASSPARVSGYGYTF
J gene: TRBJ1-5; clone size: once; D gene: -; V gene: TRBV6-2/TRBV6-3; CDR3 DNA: TGTGCCAGCAGTTACCCAAGCCAAAATCAGCCCCAGCATTTT; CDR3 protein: CASSYPSQNQPQHF
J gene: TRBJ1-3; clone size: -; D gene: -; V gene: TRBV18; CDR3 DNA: TGTGCCAGCTCACCACCGGTCAGGGCCTCTGGAAACACCATATATTTT; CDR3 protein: CASSPPVRASGNTIYF
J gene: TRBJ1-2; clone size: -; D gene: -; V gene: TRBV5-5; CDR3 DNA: TGTGCCAGCAGCTCGGCAGCGGACGGCTATGGCTACACCTTC; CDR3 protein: CASSSAADGYGYTF
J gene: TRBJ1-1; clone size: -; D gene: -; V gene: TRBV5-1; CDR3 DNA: TGCGCCAGCAGCTTTTCGACAGGTTCTGCTGAAGCTTTCTTT; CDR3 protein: CASSFSTGSAEAFF
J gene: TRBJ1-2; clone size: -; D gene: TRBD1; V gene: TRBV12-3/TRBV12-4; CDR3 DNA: TGTGCCAGCAGAGACAGACAGGGGAATGGCTACACCTTC; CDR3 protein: CASRDRQGNGYTF
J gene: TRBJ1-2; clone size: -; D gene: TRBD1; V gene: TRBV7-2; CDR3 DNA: TGTGCCAGCAGCTTGGGGACAGGGTGGGGGGACTACACCTTC; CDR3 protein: CASSLGTGWGDYTF
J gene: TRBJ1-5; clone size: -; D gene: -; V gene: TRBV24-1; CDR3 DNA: TGTGCCACCAGTGATGGTGTCAACCGGCAGCCCCAGCATTTT; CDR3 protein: CATSDGVNRQPQHF
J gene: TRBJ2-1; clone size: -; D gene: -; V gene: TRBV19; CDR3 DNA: TGTGCCAGTAGTTTCGGGGGATTAGGCGGGCAGTTCTTC; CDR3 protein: CASSFGGLGGQFF
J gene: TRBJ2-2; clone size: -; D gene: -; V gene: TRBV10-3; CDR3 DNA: TGTGCCATCAGTCCGCGAGCCTCGAACACCGGGGAGCTGTTTTTT; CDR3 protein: CAISPRASNTGELFF
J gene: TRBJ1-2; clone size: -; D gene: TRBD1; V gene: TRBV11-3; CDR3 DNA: TGTGCCAGCAGCCGAGTAAGGGGGCTCGTTGGCTACACCTTC; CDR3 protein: CASSRVRGLVGYTF
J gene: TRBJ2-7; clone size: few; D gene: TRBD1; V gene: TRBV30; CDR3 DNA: TGTGCCTGGAGTCGGACAGGGGATTTGGGCCGCGAGCAGTACTTC; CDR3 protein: CAWSRTGDLGREQYF
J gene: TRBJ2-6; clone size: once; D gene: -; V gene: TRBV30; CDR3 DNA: TGTGCCTGGGCCTCTGGGGCCAACGTCCTGACTTTC; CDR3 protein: CAWASGANVLTF
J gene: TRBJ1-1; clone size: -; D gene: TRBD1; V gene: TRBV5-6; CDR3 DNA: TGTGCCAGTATGGGGAATATTCAGGGGGTGGGCGACACTGAAGCTTTCTTT; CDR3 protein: CASMGNIQGVGDTEAFF
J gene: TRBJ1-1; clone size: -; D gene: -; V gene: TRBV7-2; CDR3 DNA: TGTGCCAGCAGCTTCCTAGGAACAGTCACTGAAGCTTTCTTT; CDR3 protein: CASSFLGTVTEAFF
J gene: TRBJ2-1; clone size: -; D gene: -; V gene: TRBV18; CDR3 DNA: TGTGCCAGCTCAGGGTCCGTCGGTGAGCAGTTCTTC; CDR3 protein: CASSGSVGEQFF
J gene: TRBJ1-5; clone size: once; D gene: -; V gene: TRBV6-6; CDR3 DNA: TGTGCCAGCAGTTCAAGACAGGTCCCGCAGCCCCAGCATTTT; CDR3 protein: CASSSRQVPQPQHF
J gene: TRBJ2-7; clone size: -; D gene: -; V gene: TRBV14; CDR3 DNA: TGTGCCAGCAGCATGGGGTACGAGCAGTACTTC; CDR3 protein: CASSMGYEQYF
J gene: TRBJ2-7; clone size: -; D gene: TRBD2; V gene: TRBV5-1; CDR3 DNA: TGCGCCAGCAGCTTGAACGGGCGGGGGGCTTTATACGAGCAGTACTTC; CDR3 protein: CASSLNGRGALYEQYF
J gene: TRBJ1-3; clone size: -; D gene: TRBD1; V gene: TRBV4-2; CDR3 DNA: TGTGCCAGCAGCCAGGAACTTCAGGGGGTGGCTGGAAACACCATATATTTT; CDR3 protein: CASSQELQGVAGNTIYF
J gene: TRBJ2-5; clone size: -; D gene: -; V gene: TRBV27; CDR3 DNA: TGTGCCAGCTGGACTGTCGGGGAGACCCAGTACTTC; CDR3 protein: CASWTVGETQYF
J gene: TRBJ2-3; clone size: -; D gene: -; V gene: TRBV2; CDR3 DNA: TGTGCCAGCAGTGAAGCAGTGAGGGGGGCAGATACGCAGTATTTT; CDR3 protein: CASSEAVRGADTQYF
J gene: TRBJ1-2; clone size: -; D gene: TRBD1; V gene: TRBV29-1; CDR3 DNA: TGCAGCGTCGCAACAGGGGACGGCGATGGCTACACCTTC; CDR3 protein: CSVATGDGDGYTF